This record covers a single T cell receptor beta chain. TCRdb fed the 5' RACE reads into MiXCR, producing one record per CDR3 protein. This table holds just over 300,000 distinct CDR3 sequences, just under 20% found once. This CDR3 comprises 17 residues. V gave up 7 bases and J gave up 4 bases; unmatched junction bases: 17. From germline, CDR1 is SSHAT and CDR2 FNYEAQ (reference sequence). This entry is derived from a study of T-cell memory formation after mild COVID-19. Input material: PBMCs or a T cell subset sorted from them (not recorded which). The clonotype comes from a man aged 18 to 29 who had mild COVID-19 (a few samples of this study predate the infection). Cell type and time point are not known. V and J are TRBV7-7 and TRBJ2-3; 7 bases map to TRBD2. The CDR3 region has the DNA TGTGCCAGCACCCCCCTCGCGGCTAGCGGACATGCAGATACGCAGTATTTT. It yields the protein CASTPLAASGHADTQYF.